The 11 T cell receptor beta chains below were found in one sample sequenced in a study of glioma-infiltrating T cells after dendritic cell vaccination. The data were produced by immunoSEQ multiplex PCR, yet TCRdb's version contains in-frame clones alone and is incomplete. This sample has tens of thousands of clones, with 90% to 95% found just once. This material consisted of blood, taken before dendritic cell vaccination. These TCRs come from a human donor with glioblastoma.

The chain joins TRBV5-1 to TRBJ2-7; D unresolved. Germline V gives CDR1 SGHRS, CDR2 YFSETQ. The ends were cut back, 2 bases at V and 0 bases at J, with 12 bases in the middle. The CDR3 totals 15 residues. This chain's CDR3 is CASSLFSRNSYEQYF. The CDR3 coding sequence is TGCGCCAGCAGCTTATTTAGCCGGAACTCCTACGAGCAGTACTTC.

To note about this clone: A read error is likely, as this CDR3 ends without the conserved phenylalanine or tryptophan. The chain carries TRBV6-1 and TRBJ1-6, with D perhaps matching TRBD1 (6 bases). The CDR3 runs 13 residues. Deletions cut 3 bases from V and 6 bases from J, with 6 bases between. The germline V gene encodes CDR1 MNHNS and CDR2 SASEGT. CDR3: CASSDRGNSPLHL. CDR3 nucleotide sequence: TGTGCCAGCAGTGACAGGGGTAATTCACCCCTCCACCTT.

The rearrangement uses TRBV6-4 and TRBJ2-3; TRBD2 agrees at 10 bases. CDR1 and CDR2 (germline): MRHNA, SNTAGT. The CDR3 is 15 residues long. V lost 2 bases, J lost 2 bases, and 1 base stayed unmatched. The CDR3 region is CASSDSGGATDTQYF. CDR3 DNA: TGTGCCAGCAGTGACAGCGGGGGGGCCACAGATACGCAGTATTTT.

This clone was observed a single time. The rearrangement uses TRBV7-9 and TRBJ2-1, with TRBD2 matching over 13 bases. The CDR3 has 15 amino acids. With V trimmed by 5 bases and J by 5 bases, 3 bases remained unmatched. CDR1 and CDR2 from the germline V gene are SEHNR and FQNEAQ (reference sequence). The CDR3 spells CASSPGLAGHNEQFF. The CDR3 region has the DNA TGTGCCAGCAGCCCGGGACTAGCGGGGCACAATGAGCAGTTCTTC.

The V gene is TRBV7-2, the J gene TRBJ1-1; 7 nucleotides line up with TRBD1. CDR1 and CDR2 (germline): SGHTA, FQGNSA. The CDR3 totals 13 residues. After removal of 7 bases from V and 4 bases from J, the junction contained 6 bases not matched to a gene. This chain's CDR3 is CASTDRVATEAFF. The CDR3 DNA is TGTGCCAGCACCGACAGGGTCGCCACTGAAGCTTTCTTT.

V is TRBV4-1 and J is TRBJ2-7; D might be TRBD2 (6 bases). Trimming left V 2 bases short and J 2 bases short, with 16 bases between. This CDR3 spans 16 amino acids. Germline V CDR1 and CDR2: MGHRA, YSYEKL. Here the CDR3 reads CASSQPSGEVAYEQYF. CDR3 nucleotide sequence: TGCGCCAGCAGCCAACCTTCGGGGGAGGTGGCCTACGAGCAGTACTTC.

This clone was found a few times. The rearrangement links TRBV10-1 to TRBJ2-3; tentative D call: TRBD2 (5 bases). V gave up 3 bases and J gave up 7 bases, with 14 bases separating them. The CDR3 runs 14 residues. CDR1 is WNHNN and CDR2 is SYGVQD in the germline V gene (reference sequence). CDR3 residues: CASSDEGLRNTQYF. The DNA of the CDR3 is TGCGCCAGCAGTGATGAGGGATTGAGGAATACGCAGTATTTT.

This rearrangement joins TRBV19 to TRBJ2-5; TRBD1 might be the D (6 bases). V was shortened by 6 bases and J by 5 bases, with 16 bases between the two germline ends. Germline-derived CDR1 and CDR2 are LNHDA and SQIVND (reference sequence). The CDR3 is 14 amino acids. The CDR3 DNA reads as TGTGCCAGTAGCCAGATGACAGGTGGTGAGACCCAGTACTTC. Its translation is CASSQMTGGETQYF.

This clone ranks as medium-sized. The chain is built from TRBV7-2 and TRBJ2-3, with no clear D. The CDR3 has 16 amino acids. The V gene's germline CDR1 is SGHTA and CDR2 FQGNSA. The V end was cut by 4 bases, the J end by 0 bases, with 14 bases between. The CDR3 loop is CASSSPISVSTDTQYF. The CDR3 region has the DNA TGTGCCAGCAGCTCGCCGATCTCAGTTAGCACAGATACGCAGTATTTT.

J is TRBJ2-1 and V is TRBV19; TRBD1 is a possible D gene (5 bases). Germline CDR1 LNHDA, CDR2 SQIVND (reference sequence). Trimming pared 5 bases from V and 8 bases from J, leaving 10 bases between. The CDR3 is 12 amino acids. The CDR3 nucleotides read TGTGCCAGTAGTCCCCCAGGGTATGAGCAGTTCTTC. This encodes CASSPPGYEQFF. Full variable domain (outside the CDR3, taken from reference TRBV19 and TRBJ2-1): DGGITQSPKYLFRKEGQNVTLSCEQNLNHDAMYWYRQDPGQGLRLIYYSQIVNDFQKGDIAEGYSVSREKKESFPLTVTSAQKNPTAFYLCASSPPGYEQFFGPGTRLTVL.

The chain links TRBV4-1 to TRBJ1-1; D is unclear. There are 15 residues in the CDR3. Trimming stripped 4 bases from V and 0 bases from J, with 12 bases between. Per the germline V gene, CDR1 is MGHRA and CDR2 is YSYEKL. The CDR3 sequence: CASSPTRGMNTEAFF. As DNA, the CDR3 is TGCGCCAGCAGCCCTACACGAGGCATGAACACTGAAGCTTTCTTT.